The 22 T cell receptor beta chains below were found in one sample sequenced in a study of spatial heterogeneity in lung cancer. Noted time point: sample taken at primary tumor resection. TCRdb re-analysed the 5' RACE reads in MiXCR, keeping a single row per CDR3 protein. The sample has over 45,000 distinct CDR3 sequences, roughly 5% seen once; the top ten hold more than 9.5%. The sample here was PBMCs, taken at surgery. Receptors were obtained from a male donor with early-stage non-small cell lung cancer.

In this sample, this clonotype turned up many times. V and J are TRBV5-1 and TRBJ2-2; D not resolved. The V end lost 0 bases, the J end lost 6 bases, and 6 bases lay between the germline ends. Germline V CDR1 and CDR2: SGHRS, YFSETQ. This CDR3 has 13 amino acids. CDR3 in amino acids: CASSLAQAGELFF. CDR3 sequence (DNA): TGCGCCAGCAGCTTGGCCCAAGCCGGGGAGCTGTTTTTT.

Ten or more counts support this clonotype. V and J are TRBV28 and TRBJ1-5; a weak D match, TRBD1 (6 bases). V lost 6 bases and J lost 3, with 12 bases in between. Germline-derived CDR1 and CDR2 are MDHEN and SYDVKM. CDR3 size: 14 residues. The CDR3 protein is CASRPGQSNQPQHF. In DNA, the CDR3 is TGTGCCAGCAGACCCGGACAGTCCAATCAGCCCCAGCATTTT.

This clonotype was recorded at least ten times. The genes are TRBV21-1 and TRBJ1-5. TRBV21-1 is shown as a pseudogene. The CDR3 runs 16 residues. The CDR3 sequence: CASSKPVTAPDQPQHF. The CDR3 DNA follows: TGTGCCAGCAGCAAACCAGTTACGGCACCCGATCAGCCCCAGCATTTT.

This clonotype was seen many times. This chain uses TRBV18 with TRBJ2-7; TRBD2 agrees at 9 bases. The CDR3 covers 14 residues. Germline V CDR1 and CDR2: KGHSH, LQKENI. With V trimmed by 3 bases and J by 5 bases, 5 bases remained unmatched. DNA for the CDR3: TGTGCCAGCTCACCGGGACTAGCACAAAACGAGCAGTACTTC. Encoded protein: CASSPGLAQNEQYF.

The rearrangement links TRBV20-1 to TRBJ2-7, with TRBD1 matching 10 bases. Germline values: CDR1 DFQATT, CDR2 SNEGSKA (reference sequence). J gave up 5 bases and V 5 bases, and 12 bases lay outside the gene matches. The CDR3 has 15 residues. DNA for the CDR3: TGCAGTGCTCCCATTCGACAGGGGGCTTTTGACGAGCAGTACTTC. It translates to CSAPIRQGAFDEQYF.

Regarding this clonotype: Germline is not matched at one junction end, which may reflect a read error. The rearrangement uses TRBV5-5 and TRBJ2-5; D remains ambiguous. The CDR3 is made up of 11 amino acids. CDR1 and CDR2 from the germline V gene are SGHKS and YYEKEE (reference sequence). The CDR3 protein is CASSLAESQYF. Here the CDR3 DNA reads TGTGCCAGCAGCTTGGCAGAGTCCCAGTACTTC.

This clonotype was observed many times. The rearrangement links TRBV3-1 to TRBJ2-1, with TRBD2 matching 13 bases. The V and J ends lost 7 bases and 4 bases, in that order; junction bases with no gene match: 4. Germline V CDR1 and CDR2: LGHDT, YNNKEL (reference sequence). This CDR3 is built from 15 residues. This CDR3 reads CASTRTSGRYNEQFF. The DNA of the CDR3 is TGTGCCAGCACCCGGACTAGCGGGAGATACAATGAGCAGTTCTTC.

Only a few counts were recorded for this clonotype. The rearrangement uses TRBV7-2 and TRBJ1-5; unclear D gene. Trimming pared 5 bases from V and 2 bases from J, leaving 13 bases between. Germline CDR1 SGHTA, CDR2 FQGNSA. The CDR3 is made up of 15 amino acids. The CDR3 spells CASSTTRGGNQPQHF. CDR3 nucleotides: TGTGCCAGCAGCACTACGCGCGGGGGCAATCAGCCCCAGCATTTT.

In its sample, this clonotype was seen many times. This chain links TRBV6-5 with TRBJ2-5; 11 bases are shared with TRBD2. V dropped 5 bases and J dropped 5; count of bases not matched to a gene: 19. CDR3 length equals 19 residues. CDR1 and CDR2 from the germline V gene are MNHEY and SVGAGI. CDR3 DNA sequence: TGTGCCAGCAGTCGGCGAGACCTAGCGGGAGGAAGGGTTAAGGAGACCCAGTACTTC. Translating it yields CASSRRDLAGGRVKETQYF.

This clonotype has just a few counts. This rearrangement joins TRBV6-1 to TRBJ2-7; TRBD2 matches at 7 bases. The CDR3 runs to 12 residues. Losses at the gene ends were 1 base for V and 12 bases for J; bases not matched to a gene: 6. The germline V gene has CDR1 MNHNS and CDR2 SASEGT. CDR3 sequence (DNA): TGTGCCAGCAGTGAAGGACTAGCCAAACTGTACTTC. Amino acid sequence: CASSEGLAKLYF.

In its sample, this clonotype was seen many times. The gene calls are TRBV21-1 and TRBJ1-5; TRBD1, the table's D call, was not compared with the DNA. TRBV21-1 constitutes a pseudogene. The CDR3 covers 13 residues. The CDR3 protein is CASSRSDRRPQHF. The CDR3 DNA sequence: TGTGCCAGCAGCAGGTCGGACAGGAGGCCCCAGCATTTT.

This clonotype was detected many times. The J gene is TRBJ2-7, the V gene TRBV20-1; 11 bases line up with TRBD1. V lost 3 bases and J lost 2; bases outside the gene matches: 3. Germline V gene data show CDR1 as DFQATT and CDR2 as SNEGSKA (reference sequence). This CDR3 region has 14 residues. The DNA for the CDR3 is TGCAGTGCTAGGGAGGGACAGGGGGCCTACGAGCAGTACTTC. It encodes CSAREGQGAYEQYF.

This clonotype was observed many times. The chain recombines TRBV5-1 with TRBJ1-1; D gene uncertain. V lost 4 bases and J lost 1, with 8 bases in between. This CDR3 contains 13 residues. Germline CDR1 SGHRS, CDR2 YFSETQ. CDR3 region: CASSTEKNTEAFF. CDR3 DNA sequence: TGCGCCAGCAGCACAGAAAAGAACACTGAAGCTTTCTTT.

This clonotype was picked up many times. This chain links TRBV11-2 with TRBJ2-7; a possible D gene is TRBD2 (6 bases). The V end was cut by 2 bases, the J end by 1 base, with 15 bases between. CDR1 is SGHAT and CDR2 is FQNNGV in the germline V gene. This CDR3 is 16 amino acids long. CDR3 in amino acids: CASSLLGRRGSYEQYF. CDR3 sequence (DNA): TGTGCCAGCAGCTTACTCGGTAGGAGGGGTTCCTACGAGCAGTACTTC.

This clonotype was detected many times. The chain links TRBV7-9 to TRBJ2-1; 8 nucleotides align to TRBD2. From germline, CDR1 is SEHNR and CDR2 FQNEAQ (reference sequence). The CDR3 is 16 amino acids. V lost 5 bases, J lost 9 bases, and 15 bases stayed unmatched. The CDR3 here is CASSPVAGGVVLEQFF. The CDR3 DNA reads TGTGCCAGCAGCCCGGTGGCGGGAGGCGTCGTCCTTGAGCAGTTCTTC.

This clonotype was observed many times. The rearrangement joins TRBV3-1 to TRBJ2-7, with D possibly matching TRBD1 (5 bases). Trimming shortened V by 6 bases and J by 2 bases, and 14 bases separated the two germline ends. The length of the CDR3 is 14 residues. Germline values: CDR1 LGHDT, CDR2 YNNKEL (reference sequence). The CDR3 DNA sequence: TGTGCCAGCAGGTCTCAGGGAACGGCCTACGAGCAGTACTTC. Its protein is CASRSQGTAYEQYF.

V gene TRBV19 combines with J gene TRBJ2-5, with 8 bases identical to TRBD2. J gave up 5 bases and V 3 bases, and 5 bases lay outside the gene matches. CDR3 length: 14 amino acids. Germline CDR1 reads LNHDA; CDR2 reads SQIVND (reference sequence). CDR3 amino acids: CASSIGRVGETQYF. The CDR3 DNA sequence: TGTGCCAGTAGTATCGGGAGGGTAGGTGAGACCCAGTACTTC.

This clonotype was seen at least ten times. The chain couples TRBV6-1 to TRBJ1-1; D unclear. This CDR3 contains 15 residues. Germline V lookup: CDR1 MNHNS, CDR2 SASEGT. V lost 2 bases to trimming and J lost 1 base, with 11 bases between them. The CDR3 bases are TGTGCCAGCAGTGAATTAGGAGGGCGGAACACTGAAGCTTTCTTT. It codes for CASSELGGRNTEAFF.

This clonotype was recorded many times. The rearrangement links TRBV20-1 to TRBJ2-5; the match to TRBD1 covers 8 bases. Germline CDR1 is DFQATT and CDR2 is SNEGSKA (reference sequence). This CDR3 has 19 residues. With 1 base clipped from V and 1 base from J, the junction kept 17 bases outside the gene matches. The CDR3 reads CSARGESATGVSIQETQYF. The CDR3 DNA reads as TGCAGTGCTAGAGGGGAAAGCGCGACAGGGGTCAGCATCCAAGAGACCCAGTACTTC.

This clonotype has a count of ten or more. The chain has TRBV20-1 and TRBJ2-7; 7 nucleotides line up with TRBD2. The J segment lost 4 bases and the V segment lost 5 bases, leaving 2 bases of the junction unmatched. The CDR3 loop spans 11 amino acids. Germline V CDR1 and CDR2: DFQATT, SNEGSKA (reference sequence). The CDR3 DNA reads as TGCAGTGCTCGACTAGCTTACGAGCAGTACTTC. Its translation is CSARLAYEQYF.

This clonotype was picked up many times. The V and J genes are TRBV5-1 and TRBJ2-1; 8 bases align to TRBD2. The CDR3 runs to 16 residues. The V and J ends lost 2 bases and 9 bases, in that order; junction bases with no gene match: 13. Germline V gene data show CDR1 as SGHRS and CDR2 as YFSETQ. CDR3 bases: TGCGCCAGCAGCTTAAATTCTCCGGGACTAGGGGCTGAGCAGTTCTTC. Protein product: CASSLNSPGLGAEQFF.

This clonotype was counted a few times. The chain employs TRBV5-1 and TRBJ2-1; D is possibly TRBD2 (6 bases). The germline gives CDR1 SGHRS, CDR2 YFSETQ. The CDR3 has 14 amino acids. The V and J ends lost 3 bases and 8 bases respectively, with 15 bases between them. The CDR3 nucleotides are TGCGCCAGCAGCTACTTTGCGGGAAGTGATGAGCAGTTCTTC. This codes for CASSYFAGSDEQFF.